A single sample gave rise to the 9 T cell receptor beta chains below, sequenced in a study of blood T cell repertoires in COVID-19. Using immunoSEQ multiplex PCR, the repertoire was profiled, and TCRdb retains in-frame clones only, with some absent. The sample includes 75,000 to 80,000 clones, roughly nine tenths of them seen just once. What was sequenced was peripheral blood. Receptors originate from a human donor in a cohort sampled during active COVID-19.

This clone was seen only once. J is TRBJ1-5 and V is TRBV7-9; D is uncertain. The CDR3 length is 13 residues. V gave up 2 bases and J gave up 4 bases, with 6 bases separating them. CDR1 is SEHNR, CDR2 FQNEAQ, per germline (reference sequence). The chain's CDR3 is CASSLQANQPQHF. In DNA form, the CDR3 reads TGTGCCAGCAGCTTACAGGCAAATCAGCCCCAGCATTTT.

The chain is built from TRBV6-1 and TRBJ1-5; no definite D call. CDR3 length: 16 residues. V was shortened by 1 base and J by 0 bases, with 10 bases between the two germline ends. Germline V gene data show CDR1 as MNHNS and CDR2 as SASEGT. The CDR3 here is CASSEGEAYSNQPQHF. The CDR3 coding sequence is TGTGCCAGCAGTGAAGGGGAGGCTTATAGCAATCAGCCCCAGCATTTT.

The chain couples TRBV4-1 to TRBJ1-1; weak D call: TRBD1 (5 bases). Germline V gene sequence: CDR1 MGHRA, CDR2 YSYEKL. V lost 3 bases, J lost 7 bases, and 18 bases lay in between. This CDR3 has 15 amino acids. CDR3 residues: CASSHGARGLFEAFF. The CDR3 bases are TGCGCCAGCAGCCACGGCGCTCGGGGACTCTTTGAAGCTTTCTTT.

This clone came up once. The rearrangement uses TRBV9 and TRBJ2-2; 10 nucleotides line up with TRBD2. Trimming took 1 base from V and 8 from J; bases not matched to a gene: 8. Germline assignment: CDR1 SGDLS and CDR2 YYNGEE. CDR3 size: 16 residues. As DNA, the CDR3 is TGTGCCAGCAGCGTATCCACTAGCGGGATACTTGGGGAGCTGTTTTTT. This encodes CASSVSTSGILGELFF.

This clone came up many times. The chain couples TRBV9 to TRBJ1-4; TRBD1 is a possible D gene (6 bases). Germline CDR1 and CDR2: SGDLS and YYNGEE. V lost 0 bases, J lost 5 bases, and 11 bases lay in between. The CDR3 covers 15 residues. The chain's CDR3 is CASSVGPGENEKLFF. The CDR3 DNA sequence: TGTGCCAGCAGCGTAGGCCCAGGGGAGAATGAAAAACTGTTTTTT. The complete variable domain, with remaining parts taken from reference TRBV9 and TRBJ1-4, reads DSGVTQTPKHLITATGQRVTLRCSPRSGDLSVYWYQQSLDQGLQFLIQYYNGEERAKGNILERFSAQQFPDLHSELNLSSLELGDSALYFCASSVGPGENEKLFFGSGTQLSVL.

The V and J genes are TRBV6-6 and TRBJ1-2; D is possibly TRBD1 (5 bases). Trimming stripped 2 bases from V and 8 bases from J, with 9 bases between. The germline gives CDR1 MNHNY, CDR2 SVGAGI (reference sequence). This CDR3 contains 12 residues. The CDR3 DNA follows: TGTGCCAGCAGTTACGACAGTAGGGGCTACACCTTC. Amino acids: CASSYDSRGYTF.

This sequence joins TRBV27 and TRBJ2-6, with 9 bases that match TRBD1. V was clipped by 4 bases and J by 0 bases; unmatched bases: 10. Per the germline V gene, CDR1 is MNHEY and CDR2 is SMNVEV (reference sequence). The CDR3 loop spans 19 amino acids. This chain's CDR3 is CASSSPGQGYASGANVLTF. In DNA form, the CDR3 reads TGTGCCAGCAGTTCTCCGGGACAGGGTTACGCCTCTGGGGCCAACGTCCTGACTTTC. The full variable domain, its missing parts supplied by reference TRBV27 and TRBJ2-6, is EAQVTQNPRYLITVTGKKLTVTCSQNMNHEYMSWYRQDPGLGLRQIYYSMNVEVTDKGDVPEGYKVSRKEKRNFPLILESPSPNQTSLYFCASSSPGQGYASGANVLTFGAGSRLTVL.

The rearrangement uses TRBV4-1 and TRBJ1-2; D may be TRBD1 (5 bases). The CDR3 sequence is 16 residues long. Trimming shortened V by 2 bases and J by 3 bases, and 16 bases separated the two germline ends. Looked up from germline, CDR1 is MGHRA and CDR2 is YSYEKL. The DNA for the CDR3 is TGCGCCAGCAGCCAAATGGGGAAGGGGCGCGACTATGGCTACACCTTC. Translating it yields CASSQMGKGRDYGYTF.

The gene calls are TRBV4-2 and TRBJ1-4; possible D gene TRBD1, 6 bases. This CDR3 region has 15 residues. V lost 1 base to trimming and J lost 5 bases, with 11 bases between them. CDR1 and CDR2 (germline): LGHNA, YNFKEQ. CDR3 sequence reads: CASSQAGTKNEKLFF. The CDR3, as DNA: TGTGCCAGCAGCCAAGCCGGGACAAAGAATGAAAAACTGTTTTTT.